This TCR beta chain was sequenced for a study of post-analysis software for immune sequencing data. The sample holds many counts of this clonotype. The antigen is undetermined. V gave up 6 bases and J gave up 5 bases, with 13 bases separating them. There are 13 residues in the CDR3. Study-wide findings and caveats: Same-batch preparations were strongly co-clustered by F measure. Roughly five TRBV segments appeared more often in patients than in controls, and TRBV5-6, TRBV5-1 and TRBV20-1 were among these. Significantly decreased normalized Chao1 diversity was recorded for multiple sclerosis patients relative to controls.

The TCR beta cDNA libraries contained unique molecular identifiers. Using its own MiXCR run on the PCR reads, TCRdb lists one record per CDR3 protein. The table has roughly 650,000 distinct CDR3 sequences, around 64% seen once. This sequence was found in a girl aged 2 to 9 with multiple sclerosis. Sequenced sample: blood. This chain links TRBV12-3 or TRBV12-4 with TRBJ2-5; D could derive from TRBD1 or TRBD2 (5 bases each). This CDR3 reads CASSTGRPETQYF. The CDR3 nucleotides are TGTGCCAGCAGCACGGGACGGCCGGAGACCCAGTACTTC.